This T cell receptor (beta chain) was found in a study of cytomegalovirus exposure and HLA in healthy donors (dated 2017 in TCRdb). Regarding the study in general: According to an earlier analysis of around 600 of the donors, 150 million to 200 million T cells yielded 120 million or so unique TCR beta sequences and less than 300 Gb of sequence data. Using immunosequencing, the study profiled T cell repertoires from about 610 subjects and related those repertoires to cytomegalovirus serostatus. The number of typed donors differed by locus: about 620-640 for A, B, C, DRB1 and DQB1; 522 for DQA1; roughly 600 for DPA1; and 400 to 480 for DPB1. Alongside the repertoire data, information on donor age, sex, ethnicity and CMV serostatus was compiled. In addition to the first cohort of about 650 subjects, a separate validation cohort of some 120 different subjects was used. Rather than drawing on any new phenotypic data, the later analysis identified candidate immune exposures from TCR beta sequences and the way those sequences occurred across donors. Of the roughly 400 genotyped donors, over 70% fell in the genetic ancestry cluster associated with self-reported Caucasian donors. A later analysis re-examined previously published TCR beta repertoires from just over 650 donors and added high-resolution HLA genotyping to investigate patterns of TCR occurrence. The study was designed to test whether signatures of past pathogen exposure could be identified by cataloging public T cell receptors. High-throughput TCR immunosequencing, statistical association of individual TCRs with disease status, and machine learning were combined to predict cytomegalovirus infection status. On average, about 200,000 unique TCR beta nucleotide sequences were sequenced per donor among 398 genotyped donors of the cohort, with 15% to 20% of those sequences being non-productive. In a later genetic analysis, genome-wide SNP genotypes for 398 of the 666 donors were used, and that subset was treated as a discovery cohort. An earlier analysis of 500 to 650 of the donors applied high-throughput TCR beta sequencing to assess whether each TCR beta V gene segment acted as functional or pseudogenic. HLA typing covered class I and class II loci at four-digit resolution. All discovery cohort repertoires had been generated using a single sequencing platform. An early release that covered fewer than 750 HLA-typed donors contained about 290 gigabases of sequencing data and 85 million to 100 million unique TCR sequences. Roughly five DR-DQ haplotypes were handled as single units for association and clustering because linkage in the cohort was strong.

Paper-wide results and their limitations: Across donors, most TCR sequences were observed very rarely, whereas some public TCRs were present in many individuals. An earlier analysis of 587 of the donors showed that most TCR beta V segments appeared in productive rearrangements either about 90% or about 30% of the time, which broadly matched IMGT annotations. Because HLA typing was missing for some donors at each locus, association tests included only the typed subset. Because counts were too low, more than 15 rarely observed V segments, including chromosome 9 orphons, were excluded from the earlier analysis of about 500 of the donors. The classifier was reported to diagnose cytomegalovirus status with high specificity and sensitivity in both the original and validation cohorts. Linkage disequilibrium might explain the correlated functional status among segregating V segments, but an unknown experimental factor could not be ruled out. A later analysis associated 16,951 TCR beta sequences with specific HLA alleles at a false discovery rate of 0.05. A few of the identified cytomegalovirus-associated TCR beta chains were confirmed in vitro to be specific for cytomegalovirus antigens. In a later genetic analysis, fewer N-insertions in productive TCRs were reported among donors in an Asian-associated ancestry cluster than the 666-donor mean. The 87-base-pair reads could not distinguish some IMGT-functional V segments, including TRBV6-2 and TRBV6-3, so those segments were excluded. Compared with equally common non-associated chains, HLA-associated TCR beta chains in a later analysis were more clonally expanded and had lower generation probabilities. According to a later analysis, TCR association rates differed among HLA loci, with DRB1 alleles showing the most associated TCRs and HLA-C alleles showing the fewest. When HLA alleles, especially DR and DQ, strongly co-occurred, attributing TCR associations to individual alleles was difficult. According to a later analysis, parvovirus B19, influenza, CMV and Epstein-Barr virus appeared linked to several top co-occurrence clusters. Presence/absence analyses assumed roughly uniform sequencing depth across donors, an assumption that may not hold. A later analysis found that most CMV-associated TCR beta chains appeared HLA-restricted, with HLA associations seemingly driven largely by CMV exposure. A cluster of highly shared sequence variants was judged likely to represent a technical artifact of the sequencing pipeline. Immune exposure information for the cohort was limited to CMV serostatus. A further reported finding was that TCR beta sequences accurately predicted the HLA-A and HLA-B alleles for most subjects in the first cohort. The authors suggested that the approach could potentially be generalized to other disease states and immunological phenotypes. V-gene and J-gene trimming of TCR beta chains was associated with a missense DCLRE1C variant in a later genetic analysis, and the association was replicated in an independent cohort. This cohort had only TCR beta chains sequenced, and the lack of alpha or paired-chain data limited which features could be detected. The study listed 150 to 200 TCR beta chains as associated with cytomegalovirus.

The junction shows trimming of 7 bases on V and 2 bases on J, plus 15 bases between the germline ends. The CDR3 covers 15 residues, taking in both the cysteine and the phenylalanine. Only the CDR3 region is kept as DNA, spanning 45 bases read in frame from base 1. For CDR1 and CDR2, the germline V gene lists MDHEN and SYDVKM. Libraries were made using the immunoSEQ multiplex PCR assay. The multiplex PCR relied on a mix of 60 forward primers for TCR Vbeta segments and 13 reverse primers for TCR Jbeta segments. A multiplex PCR assay on genomic DNA amplified the CDR3 region of rearranged TCR beta genes. The amplified TCR beta libraries were sequenced on the Illumina HiSeq System as 87-base-pair reads. As for how the authors treated the data: A later analysis counted approximately 76 million unique TCR beta chains across the 666 repertoires, and roughly 11 million of these chains were shared by at least two donors. Raw reads were error-corrected and collapsed into unique sequences by a nearest-neighbor algorithm in which closely related sequences were merged to remove PCR and sequencing errors. CDR3 sequences were aligned to IMGT reference sequences to assign V, D and J gene segments. For a sequence to be retained, a match of at least six nucleotides to both a V gene segment and a J gene segment was required. Rearrangements were called productive when the CDR3 lacked stop codons and stayed in frame with V and J; all others were non-productive. Following IMGT convention, CDR3 was defined as the stretch from the second conserved V-encoded cysteine to the conserved J-encoded phenylalanine. Sequences without an unambiguous match to a single V gene segment were excluded from the earlier analysis of approximately 600 of the donors. In an earlier analysis of roughly 500 of the donors, V segments were called functional above 56.7% productive rearrangements and were called segregating when the between-donor standard deviation exceeded 5%. A statistical classification framework was built for diagnosing cytomegalovirus status from the catalog of TCR beta chain sequences. In a later analysis, TCR nucleotide sequences were compared against IMGT/GENE-DB human TR gene sequences so that V and J genes could be assigned. Using the TCRdist pipeline, a later analysis assigned CDR3 sequences along with most-parsimonious VDJ recombination scenarios. In a later analysis, each TCR beta chain was defined by its CDR3 amino acid sequence together with its V-gene family, and reads lacking a unique V-gene family were excluded. A later analysis removed 550 to 650 highly shared, low-generation-probability nucleotide sequences to deal with suspected cross-contamination and a sequencing artifact. For each public chain, a later analysis derived a clonal expansion index from normalized ranks of inferred template counts within each repertoire. Generation probabilities in a later analysis came from a VDJ recombination model fitted to out-of-frame rearrangements, and those results were checked against IGoR. In a later analysis, hypergeometric tests were used to score TCR-TCR, TCR-HLA and TCR-CMV co-occurrence, with a repertoire-size bias correction applied to TCR pairs. To estimate false discovery rates, a later analysis permuted the HLA or CMV assignments 20 times. In a later analysis, co-occurring TCRs were grouped using DBSCAN, and TCRdist sequence similarity was added for clustering within HLA-allele-positive subsets. Repertoires with fewer than 30,000 or more than 120,000 public chains were left out of co-occurrence clustering, as were about 5 repertoires with anomalous nucleotide sharing. Here the immuneACCESS table is served through TCRdb, limited to in-frame sequences with V and J called. Missing clones are a known gap in these copies; in checked studies unresolved V genes cover under half, and the rest lacks a known reason. D and trimming come from the DNA, and the V and J calls and clone size come from that table. For this sample the table gives 95,000 to 150,000 clones, of which about 80% were detected only once. The ten largest clonotypes hold roughly 3.6% of the sample.

The cohort consisted of approximately 690 healthy bone marrow donors. At the time of sampling, every cohort member was nominally healthy, though immune exposures that went unrecorded were likely present. The donor tested CMV seronegative and was one of the 352 seronegative cohort members. A peripheral blood sample was collected from each donor, and TCR beta sequencing was performed on peripheral blood mononuclear cells. The Qiagen DNeasy Blood Extraction Kit was used to extract genomic DNA from the blood cell samples. This clone has just a few counts. The specificity of this receptor is unknown. No qualities accompany the bases; no much larger clone lies one base away.

Sequenced sample: PBMCs. The chain links TRBV28 with TRBJ1-5, and possibly TRBD1, on 5 matching bases. The TCR comes from a man aged 30 to 39 in good health and CMV-seronegative. The nucleotide sequence is given as TGTGCCAGCAAACCCGGCGGGACCGGCAATCAGCCCCAGCATTTT. This sequence encodes CASKPGGTGNQPQHF.